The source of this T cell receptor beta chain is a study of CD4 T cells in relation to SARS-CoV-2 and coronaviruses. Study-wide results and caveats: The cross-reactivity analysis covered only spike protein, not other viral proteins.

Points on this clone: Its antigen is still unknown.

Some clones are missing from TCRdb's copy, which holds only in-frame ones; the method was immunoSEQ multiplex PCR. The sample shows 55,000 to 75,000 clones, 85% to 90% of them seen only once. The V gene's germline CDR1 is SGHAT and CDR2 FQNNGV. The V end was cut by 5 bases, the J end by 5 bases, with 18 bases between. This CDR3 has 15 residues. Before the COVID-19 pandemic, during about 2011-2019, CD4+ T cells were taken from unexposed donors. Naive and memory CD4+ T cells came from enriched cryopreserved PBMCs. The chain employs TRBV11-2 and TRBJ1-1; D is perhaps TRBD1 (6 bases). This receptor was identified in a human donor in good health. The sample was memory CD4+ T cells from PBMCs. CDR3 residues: CASSPGRRGDTEAFF. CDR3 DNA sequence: TGTGCCAGCAGCCCTGGACGGAGGGGGGATACTGAAGCTTTCTTT.